This record looks at one T cell receptor beta chain sequence and its context. Its specificity is not known. These data come from a study of cytomegalovirus exposure and HLA in healthy donors. Study results and limitations: Association of a missense DCLRE1C variant with TCR beta V- and J-gene trimming was reported in a later analysis. Clonal expansion, a later analysis showed, was greater in HLA-associated TCR beta chains than in equally common others. When presence/absence was analysed, sequencing depth was taken to be roughly uniform across donors.

Use of 60 Vbeta and 13 Jbeta primers characterized the PCR. Generated by immunoSEQ multiplex PCR, the TCRdb table keeps only in-frame clones and is missing some. The repertoire holds some 150,000 clones, over 65% seen once, with less than 0.9% in the top ten. The CDR3 length is 14 residues. V lost 2 bases, J lost 4 bases, and 11 bases lay in between. CDR1 and CDR2 (germline): LNHDA, SQIVND (reference sequence). This TCR came from a female donor in good health and CMV-seronegative. The rearrangement uses TRBV19 and TRBJ1-2; weak D call: TRBD1 (5 bases). The sample taken for sequencing was PBMCs. CDR3 sequence (DNA): TGTGCCAGTAGTATATCCTTAGGGGCCTATGGCTACACCTTC. It encodes CASSISLGAYGYTF.